Detailed here is one TCR beta chain. Its specificity is not known. This sample is drawn from a study of OX40 agonist ivuxolimab in advanced cancers. Study information: All patients had ivuxolimab intravenously every 2 weeks at 0.01 to 10 mg/kg. Participants averaged 60 years of age (range about 23 to 79) and were 75% to 90% male. Study results and limitations: There was clonal expansion of CD4+ and CD8+ blood T cells by week 6 at 0.1 to 3.0 mg/kg.

TCRdb's copy holds only in-frame clones and misses some; the assay was immunoSEQ multiplex PCR. The sample lists tens of thousands of clones, roughly 80% occurring once. This TCR came from an adult with an advanced solid tumor such as melanoma, head and neck, liver or kidney cancer. Sequenced material: CD4+ or CD8+ T cells sorted from blood, taken in a trial of the OX40 agonist ivuxolimab.

The CDR3 here is CATSRAPQETQYF. Written as DNA, the CDR3 is TGTGCCACCAGCAGAGCCCCTCAAGAGACCCAGTACTTC. The genes are TRBV15 and TRBJ2-5; no reliable D call. The CDR3 totals 13 residues. Trimming removed 1 base from V and 2 bases from J, with 5 bases in between. Germline values: CDR1 LNHNV, CDR2 YYDKDF (reference sequence).